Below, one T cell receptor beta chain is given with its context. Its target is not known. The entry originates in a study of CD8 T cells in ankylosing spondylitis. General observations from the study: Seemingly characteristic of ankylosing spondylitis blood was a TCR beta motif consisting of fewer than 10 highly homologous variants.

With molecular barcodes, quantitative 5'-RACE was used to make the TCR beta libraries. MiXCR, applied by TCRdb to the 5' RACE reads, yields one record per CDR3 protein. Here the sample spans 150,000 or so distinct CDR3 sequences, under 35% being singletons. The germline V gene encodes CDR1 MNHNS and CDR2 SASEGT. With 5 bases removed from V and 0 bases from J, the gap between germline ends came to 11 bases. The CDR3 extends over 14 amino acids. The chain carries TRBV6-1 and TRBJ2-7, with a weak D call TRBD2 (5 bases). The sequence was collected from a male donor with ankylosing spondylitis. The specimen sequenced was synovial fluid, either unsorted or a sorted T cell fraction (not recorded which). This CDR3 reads CASSTGLNSYEQYF. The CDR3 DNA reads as TGTGCCAGCAGTACCGGACTTAACTCCTACGAGCAGTACTTC.